This T cell receptor (beta chain) was documented in a study of cytomegalovirus exposure and HLA in healthy donors. Only in-frame clones appear in the TCRdb table, and some are missing; sequencing was by immunoSEQ multiplex PCR. This table has 100,000 to 120,000 clones, around 85% appearing once. This CDR3 region has 14 residues. Germline assignment: CDR1 LGHNT and CDR2 FRNRAP. The V and J ends lost 10 bases and 2 bases respectively, with 16 bases between them. Sequences were obtained from PBMCs. This receptor was identified in a woman under 30 in good health and CMV-seronegative. J is TRBJ2-3 and V is TRBV12-5; no definite D call. The CDR3 sequence is CATLREALTDTQYF. The CDR3 nucleotides are TGTGCTACTTTAAGAGAGGCGCTCACAGATACGCAGTATTTT.